The clone carrying this T cell receptor (beta chain) was recorded a few times. Its antigen is unknown. These data belong to a study of cytomegalovirus exposure and HLA in healthy donors. Germline V gives CDR1 SGHRS, CDR2 YFSETQ. The CDR3 has 16 amino acids. Trimming took 4 bases from V and 5 from J, leaving 18 bases between them. General observations from the study: Reportedly, a later analysis found an Asian-associated ancestry cluster had fewer N-insertions than the approximately 640-donor mean.

The PCR had 60 Vbeta and 13 Jbeta primers. Clones were read by immunoSEQ multiplex PCR, and TCRdb kept only the in-frame ones, dropping some. Counted here are 160,000 or so clones, around 80% occurring once; the ten biggest clones make up roughly 1%. Sequencing was carried out using PBMCs. The V and J genes are TRBV5-1 and TRBJ2-2; the D gene is possibly TRBD1 (6 bases). This receptor was taken from a woman aged 40 to 50 in good health and CMV-seronegative. The CDR3 DNA follows: TGCGCCAGCAGCGTCATAACATCAGGGGTTACCGGGGAGCTGTTTTTT. Amino acids: CASSVITSGVTGELFF. Using reference TRBV5-1 and TRBJ2-2 for the parts outside the CDR3, the full variable domain is KAGVTQTPRYLIKTRGQQVTLSCSPISGHRSVSWYQQTPGQGLQFLFEYFSETQRNKGNFPGRFSGRQFSNSRSEMNVSTLELGDSALYLCASSVITSGVTGELFFGEGSRLTVL.